These T cell receptor beta chains were read from a single sample in a study of CD8 T cells in ankylosing spondylitis. TCRdb reprocessed the 5' RACE reads via MiXCR and lists one record per CDR3 protein. The table has about 250,000 distinct CDR3 sequences, 30% to 35% seen once; the top ten hold roughly 4.2%. The sequenced sample was blood, either unsorted or a sorted T cell fraction (not recorded which). The receptors stem from a male donor with ankylosing spondylitis or in good health (not recorded which). Each CDR3 is given with its conserved first and last residue. The D gene is left open where the match is weak. A clone size is listed for some rows: how often the clone was seen (once, few, many), or a class if it is expanded.

clone size	D gene	J gene	V gene	CDR3 DNA	CDR3 protein
NA	NA	TRBJ2-1	TRBV20-1	TGCAGTGCTAGAGAGCGTAGCTCCTACAATGAGCAGTTCTTC	CSARERSSYNEQFF
few	TRBD1	TRBJ2-1	TRBV27	TGTGCCAGCACCCACGGACAGGGGTCGAAAAATGAGCAGTTCTTC	CASTHGQGSKNEQFF
many	TRBD2	TRBJ2-1	TRBV5-1	TGCGCCAGCAGCCCCCTAACTAGCGTCTCCTACAATGAGCAGTTCTTC	CASSPLTSVSYNEQFF
NA	TRBD1	TRBJ1-5	TRBV20-1	TGCAGTGCCATAGGGACAGGGGAATATAGCAATCAGCCCCAGCATTTT	CSAIGTGEYSNQPQHF
NA	NA	TRBJ1-2	TRBV20-1	TGCAGTGCTACCCGCGACGGCAAGTATGGCTACACCTTC	CSATRDGKYGYTF
NA	NA	TRBJ1-4	TRBV6-6	TGTGCCAGCAGCCCAGGGACTAATGAAAAACTGTTTTTT	CASSPGTNEKLFF
few	TRBD1	TRBJ2-6	TRBV6-1	TGTGCCAGCAGGGAGGGGGGACAGGGCAGCTCTGGGGCCAACGTCCTGACTTTC	CASREGGQGSSGANVLTF
few	TRBD2	TRBJ2-1	TRBV20-1	TGCAGTGCTAGGGTCGGACTAGCGGGGAAGTACAATGAGCAGTTCTTC	CSARVGLAGKYNEQFF
NA	NA	TRBJ1-5	TRBV12-3/TRBV12-4	TGTGCCAGCAGTTCGAGGTATAGCAATCAGCCCCAGCATTTT	CASSSRYSNQPQHF
few	NA	TRBJ2-4	TRBV20-1	TGCAGTGCCCCCACGACTGTAGCCAAAAACATTCAGTACTTC	CSAPTTVAKNIQYF
NA	TRBD2	TRBJ2-3	TRBV20-1	TGCAGTGTAGGGACTAGCAATTTCGGGGATACGCAGTATTTT	CSVGTSNFGDTQYF
NA	NA	TRBJ2-2	TRBV9	TGTGCCAGCAGGCCACAGGGAGAATCCACCGGGGAGCTGTTTTTT	CASRPQGESTGELFF
NA	NA	TRBJ1-2	TRBV20-1	TGCAGTGCTTCGAAGTTTGCGGCGGAGGAGAATGGCTACACCTTC	CSASKFAAEENGYTF
NA	NA	TRBJ2-1	TRBV7-2	TGTGCCAGCTGCTTAGGGGTGGTGGCCAACAATGAGCAGTTCTTC	CASCLGVVANNEQFF
NA	NA	TRBJ2-7	TRBV11-2	TGTGCCAGCAGACCCGGACAGCCCAGAGGAGAGCAGTACTTC	CASRPGQPRGEQYF
NA	NA	TRBJ2-1	TRBV12-3/TRBV12-4	TGTGCCCTCTGTTGGGACCCAAGAGGGAATGGGGTCTACAATGAGCAGTTCTTC	CALCWDPRGNGVYNEQFF
NA	NA	TRBJ2-7	TRBV6-1	TGTGCCAGCAGTCGGCCCGGGACCCACGAGCAGTACTTC	CASSRPGTHEQYF
NA	NA	TRBJ2-5	TRBV5-1	TGCGCCAGCAGCCTCCCGTCAGGGGGGAGCGAGACCCAGTACTTC	CASSLPSGGSETQYF
NA	TRBD2	TRBJ2-3	TRBV4-2	TGTGCCAGCAGCCGAACCGGGACTAGCGGGGGTAGTATCACAGATACGCAGTATTTT	CASSRTGTSGGSITDTQYF
NA	NA	TRBJ2-2	TRBV9	TGTGCCAGCAGCGTAGAGGGAACAAACACCGGGGAGCTGTTTTTT	CASSVEGTNTGELFF
NA	NA	TRBJ2-3	TRBV25-1	TGTGCCAGCAGTGAATTTAATTCGGCAGATACGCAGTATTTT	CASSEFNSADTQYF
few	TRBD1	TRBJ2-7	TRBV10-2	TGCGCCAGCAGTCTACAGGGGGCGTGGGGAGAGCAGTACTTC	CASSLQGAWGEQYF
NA	TRBD1	TRBJ2-2	TRBV7-8	TGTGCCAGCAACCCCCAGGGGGCGTTAGCCGGGGAGCTGTTTTTT	CASNPQGALAGELFF
once	TRBD2	TRBJ2-3	TRBV12-3/TRBV12-4	TGTGCCAGCAGTTCGACTAGCGGGGGGCCCACCGCCCCGCAGTATTTT	CASSSTSGGPTAPQYF
few	NA	TRBJ2-7	TRBV5-1	TGCGCCAGCAGCTTGGGTGGGCGGTCCGATACCTACGAGCAGTACTTC	CASSLGGRSDTYEQYF
few	TRBD1	TRBJ2-1	TRBV5-1	TGCGCCAGCAGCTTCGGGACAGGCTACAATGAGCAGTTCTTC	CASSFGTGYNEQFF
many	NA	TRBJ2-7	TRBV12-3/TRBV12-4	TGTGCCAGCAGCACCAAGGGCCCCTACGAGCAGTACTTC	CASSTKGPYEQYF
NA	TRBD1	TRBJ2-3	TRBV5-1	TGCGCCAGCAATTACCAGGGGGCTGGAGATACGCAGTATTTT	CASNYQGAGDTQYF
once	NA	TRBJ1-2	TRBV20-1	TGCAGTGCTAGAGATGCAGTAAACTATGGCTACACCTTC	CSARDAVNYGYTF
many	NA	TRBJ2-7	TRBV29-1	TGCAGCGTTGAGGGCGAATCCTACGAGCAGTACTTC	CSVEGESYEQYF
NA	NA	TRBJ2-7	TRBV12-3/TRBV12-4	TGTGCCAGCACACACAGGTGGCGGTTTGGCGAGCAGTACTTC	CASTHRWRFGEQYF
NA	TRBD1	TRBJ1-1	TRBV7-9	TGTGCCAGCAGCGCCGGGACAGGGGACACTGAAGCTTTCTTT	CASSAGTGDTEAFF
NA	NA	TRBJ2-7	TRBV29-1	TGCAGCGTTGATGACGGGGGTAAGAGCGAGCAGTACTTC	CSVDDGGKSEQYF
NA	TRBD2	TRBJ2-5	TRBV5-1	TGCGCCAGCAGCTTGGTAGCGGGGGCTCTAGAGACCCAGTACTTC	CASSLVAGALETQYF
NA	TRBD1	TRBJ2-1	TRBV7-9	TGTGCCAGCAGTAGAGAGGGACAGGGTACCTACAATGAGCAGTTCTTC	CASSREGQGTYNEQFF
few	NA	TRBJ2-7	TRBV5-1	TGCGCCAGCAGCTTTAGGGACGAGCAGTACTTC	CASSFRDEQYF
NA	NA	TRBJ2-5	TRBV7-9	TGTGCCAGCAGCTTACTGACCAGTTTGGTCCAAGAGACCCAGTACTTC	CASSLLTSLVQETQYF
few	NA	TRBJ1-6	TRBV6-5	TGTGCCAGCAGTTACGGGGGGAAAATTTATTCACCCCTCCACTTT	CASSYGGKIYSPLHF
NA	TRBD1	TRBJ2-3	TRBV20-1	TGCAGTGCTAGAGACCTAACCGGGACAGGGGAGGAGGACACAGATACGCAGTATTTT	CSARDLTGTGEEDTDTQYF
NA	TRBD1	TRBJ1-1	TRBV4-1	TGCGCCAGCAGCTTATCGATAGGGCAGGGGGCGCGGGCTGAAGCTTTCTTT	CASSLSIGQGARAEAFF
NA	TRBD1	TRBJ1-1	TRBV20-1	TGCAGTGCTGTACAGGGGGCGGTGGCTGAAGCTTTCTTT	CSAVQGAVAEAFF
many	NA	TRBJ2-1	TRBV10-3	TGTGCCATCAGTGAGTCGGCAGTATACAATGAGCAGTTCTTC	CAISESAVYNEQFF
few	NA	TRBJ1-6	TRBV5-1	TGCGCCAGCAGCTTGGTCACGGACAAAAGATCACCCCTCCACTTT	CASSLVTDKRSPLHF
NA	NA	TRBJ2-1	TRBV2	TGTGCCAGCAGTGAAATGGGGAGCAATGAGCAGTTCTTC	CASSEMGSNEQFF
NA	TRBD2	TRBJ2-3	TRBV25-1	TGTGCCAGCAGTGAGGGGTTCCGACTAGCAGCTAGCACAGATACGCAGTATTTT	CASSEGFRLAASTDTQYF
many	NA	TRBJ1-2	TRBV20-1	TGCAGTGCACCGGCAAGGGTGCGCGGCTACACCTTC	CSAPARVRGYTF
NA	TRBD1	TRBJ1-4	TRBV5-8	TGTGCCAGCAGCTTGGGGACAGGGGGCCCAGAAAAACTGTTTTTT	CASSLGTGGPEKLFF
NA	TRBD1	TRBJ2-2	TRBV5-6	TGTGCCAGCAGCTTGGGACAGGGGGCACCCGGGGAGCTGTTTTTT	CASSLGQGAPGELFF
NA	NA	TRBJ1-5	TRBV20-1	TGCAGTGCTAGCGTCCGGGGTGATCAGCCCCAGCATTTT	CSASVRGDQPQHF